The 29 T cell receptor beta chains in this list originate from one sample, sequenced in a study of cytomegalovirus exposure and HLA in healthy donors. Primers for the PCR totalled 60 Vbeta and 13 Jbeta. Profiling relied on immunoSEQ multiplex PCR, and the TCRdb table lists in-frame clones only, not all of them. Of roughly 80,000 clones in the sample, roughly 81% were seen once. Sequenced material: PBMCs. The receptor set was obtained from a woman in her 30s in good health and CMV-seronegative.

The chain is built from TRBV7-3 and TRBJ2-7, with D maybe TRBD2 (6 bases). From germline, CDR1 is SGHTA and CDR2 FQGTGA. V lost 6 bases to trimming and J lost 0 bases, with 15 bases between them. The CDR3 consists of 15 residues. This chain's CDR3 is CASSPGGTTSYEQYF. The DNA for the CDR3 is TGTGCCAGCAGTCCCGGCGGGACGACCTCCTACGAGCAGTACTTC.

The chain employs TRBV2 and TRBJ1-5; D remains unclear. The CDR3 sequence is 13 residues long. V was cut by 3 bases and J by 5 bases, with 8 bases left in between. The V gene's germline CDR1 is SNHLY and CDR2 FYNNEI. CDR3: CASSDRRDQPQHF. DNA for the CDR3: TGTGCCAGCAGTGACAGACGGGATCAGCCCCAGCATTTT.

The chain links TRBV7-2 to TRBJ1-4; tentatively, D is TRBD1 (5 bases). Per germline, CDR1 SGHTA and CDR2 FQGNSA. Trimming shortened V by 4 bases and J by 13 bases, and 19 bases separated the two germline ends. The CDR3 extends over 14 amino acids. The DNA of the CDR3 is TGTGCCAGCAGCTCCATAGCGAGCGGGACCCGACTGTTTTTT. Translation gives CASSSIASGTRLFF.

The chain recombines TRBV6-1 with TRBJ2-7, with TRBD1 matching over 10 bases. This CDR3 is 16 amino acids long. From germline, CDR1 is MNHNS and CDR2 SASEGT. J gave up 3 bases and V 2 bases, and 7 bases lay outside the gene matches. The CDR3 is CASSEKGGDRGYEQYF. For the CDR3, the DNA is TGTGCCAGCAGTGAAAAGGGTGGGGACAGGGGCTACGAGCAGTACTTC.

This clone was picked up a small number of times. This sequence joins TRBV7-2 and TRBJ1-5; a possible D gene is TRBD1 (6 bases). The CDR3 is 15 residues long. Deletions cut 0 bases from V and 2 bases from J, with 8 bases between. CDR1 is SGHTA, CDR2 FQGNSA, per germline. The CDR3, as DNA: TGTGCCAGCAGCTTAGCACAGGGTGGCAATCAGCCCCAGCATTTT. It yields the protein CASSLAQGGNQPQHF.

This clone has a single count. The rearrangement uses TRBV6-6 and TRBJ2-5; weak D call: TRBD2 (5 bases). Germline V lookup: CDR1 MNHNY, CDR2 SVGAGI (reference sequence). Trimming stripped 0 bases from V and 4 bases from J, with 12 bases between. This CDR3 spans 15 amino acids. The CDR3 DNA reads TGTGCCAGCAGTTACTCGATCGGGGTCCCAGAGACCCAGTACTTC. Protein: CASSYSIGVPETQYF.

The chain has TRBV19 and TRBJ2-1, with 12 nucleotides matching TRBD2. The CDR3 spans 16 residues. Trimming removed 6 bases from V and 5 bases from J; junction bases left unmatched: 8. CDR1 and CDR2 from the germline V gene are LNHDA and SQIVND (reference sequence). The CDR3 sequence: CASSPGLAGFHNEQFF. CDR3 in DNA: TGTGCCAGTAGCCCCGGACTAGCGGGATTTCACAATGAGCAGTTCTTC. Variable domain in full (rest from reference TRBV19 and TRBJ2-1): DGGITQSPKYLFRKEGQNVTLSCEQNLNHDAMYWYRQDPGQGLRLIYYSQIVNDFQKGDIAEGYSVSREKKESFPLTVTSAQKNPTAFYLCASSPGLAGFHNEQFFGPGTRLTVL.

The chain joins TRBV19 to TRBJ2-3; 7 bases are a match to TRBD1. Germline CDR1 is LNHDA and CDR2 is SQIVND (reference sequence). The ends lost 9 bases at V and 2 bases at J; junction bases unmatched: 8. The CDR3 loop spans 14 amino acids. CDR3 in amino acids: CASGTVTSTDTQYF. For the CDR3, the DNA is TGTGCCAGCGGGACAGTGACTTCCACAGATACGCAGTATTTT.

The chain uses TRBV5-5 and TRBJ1-2, with 11 bases aligning to TRBD1. The V and J ends lost 2 bases and 2 bases, in that order; junction bases with no gene match: 8. This CDR3 is 17 amino acids long. Germline V CDR1 and CDR2: SGHKS, YYEKEE (reference sequence). CDR3 sequence reads: CASSFTRDRGRNYGYTF. The CDR3 nucleotides read TGTGCCAGCAGCTTCACCCGGGACAGGGGGAGAAACTATGGCTACACCTTC.

This chain joins TRBV7-9 and TRBJ1-2; no clear D. Trimming removed 3 bases at V and 5 bases at J, with 10 bases between. Germline CDR1 SEHNR, CDR2 FQNEAQ (reference sequence). This CDR3 spans 13 amino acids. For the CDR3, the DNA is TGTGCCAGCAGCTTGAAGGGAGAATATGGCTACACCTTC. This encodes CASSLKGEYGYTF.

The chain carries TRBV14 and TRBJ2-5; no reliable D call. Germline assignment: CDR1 SGHDN and CDR2 FVKESK. Trimming cost V 3 bases and J 1 base, with 15 bases left between them. The CDR3 covers 16 residues. CDR3 in DNA: TGTGCCAGCAGCCACAGACAAATCCTTTTCCAAGAGACCCAGTACTTC. This codes for CASSHRQILFQETQYF.

There are a few counts of this clone. This chain uses TRBV5-1 with TRBJ2-7, with 14 bases fitting TRBD2. Per the germline V gene, CDR1 is SGHRS and CDR2 is YFSETQ. This CDR3 contains 16 residues. Losses at the gene ends were 4 bases for V and 2 bases for J; bases not matched to a gene: 5. As DNA, the CDR3 is TGCGCCAGCAGCCCGGGACTAGCGGGAGAGGCCTACGAGCAGTACTTC. It is translated as CASSPGLAGEAYEQYF.

The V call is TRBV7-8, the J call TRBJ2-7, with TRBD1 identical over 8 bases. The CDR3 spans 16 residues. The V segment lost 4 bases and the J segment 3 bases; nucleotides outside the gene matches: 11. Germline-derived CDR1 and CDR2 are SGHVS and FQNEAQ. CDR3 coding DNA: TGTGCCAGCAGCTCTCCCTTGACAGGGGCCTACTACGAGCAGTACTTC. This codes for CASSSPLTGAYYEQYF.

This chain links TRBV9 with TRBJ2-7; maybe TRBD2 (7 bases). The CDR3 length is 15 residues. Germline assignment: CDR1 SGDLS and CDR2 YYNGEE. V gave up 0 bases and J gave up 4 bases, with 14 bases separating them. The CDR3 spells CASSVGSGEGYEQYF. The CDR3 nucleotides are TGTGCCAGCAGCGTAGGGTCAGGGGAGGGTTACGAGCAGTACTTC. Looking up the rest from reference TRBV9 and TRBJ2-7 gives the full variable domain: DSGVTQTPKHLITATGQRVTLRCSPRSGDLSVYWYQQSLDQGLQFLIQYYNGEERAKGNILERFSAQQFPDLHSELNLSSLELGDSALYFCASSVGSGEGYEQYFGPGTRLTVT.

The chain joins TRBV5-4 to TRBJ1-2; possible D gene TRBD1, 6 bases. Trimming removed 1 base from V and 7 bases from J, with 17 bases in between. CDR1 and CDR2 from the germline V gene are SGHNT and YYREEE (reference sequence). The CDR3 is 15 amino acids. This chain's CDR3 is CASSLQGIGEFGYTF. CDR3 coding DNA: TGTGCCAGCAGCTTGCAGGGGATTGGGGAATTTGGCTACACCTTC.

Notes on this clone: Other DNA sequences within the sample encode an identical CDR3. The J gene is TRBJ2-3, the V gene TRBV6-5, with 11 bases fitting TRBD2. Germline CDR1 reads MNHEY; CDR2 reads SVGAGI. The CDR3 spans 15 residues. The trim removed 5 bases at V and 8 bases at J, leaving 9 bases unmatched. Written as DNA, the CDR3 is TGTGCCAGCAGTCGACTAGCGGGGACCACCGGTACGCAGTATTTT. This translates into CASSRLAGTTGTQYF.

The J gene is TRBJ2-3, the V gene TRBV5-1; D is possibly TRBD2 (6 bases). The germline CDR1 and CDR2 sequences are SGHRS and YFSETQ. This CDR3 spans 15 amino acids. V dropped 1 base and J dropped 0 bases, with 9 bases sitting between them. CDR3 in amino acids: CASSLYGGSTDTQYF. The CDR3 DNA sequence: TGCGCCAGCAGCTTGTACGGGGGAAGCACAGATACGCAGTATTTT.

This clone appeared a single time. V usage is TRBV28 and J usage is TRBJ2-7; possibly TRBD1 for D (6 bases). Germline values: CDR1 MDHEN, CDR2 SYDVKM. The V and J ends lost 5 bases and 5 bases respectively, with 16 bases between them. This CDR3 region has 14 residues. The CDR3 region has the DNA TGTGCCAGCAGTCTGACAGGCCCTTGGGACGAGCAGTACTTC. Protein product: CASSLTGPWDEQYF.

The V gene is TRBV18, the J gene TRBJ2-5, with TRBD1 matching 7 bases. The CDR3 covers 16 residues. J gave up 3 bases and V 2 bases, and 9 bases lay outside the gene matches. The germline gives CDR1 KGHSH, CDR2 LQKENI. CDR3 amino acids: CASSPVAGTVKETQYF. CDR3 DNA sequence: TGTGCCAGCTCACCAGTAGCCGGGACAGTTAAAGAGACCCAGTACTTC.

A remark on this clone: The conserved phenylalanine or tryptophan normally closing the CDR3 is absent here, so this likely arose from a read error. The DNA is omitted, as the CDR3 cannot be located on it reliably, and the CDR3 follows TCRdb's listing. The chain recombines TRBV9 with TRBJ2-6; TRBD2, as called in the table, went unchecked against the DNA. The CDR3 is made up of 15 amino acids, end residues included. Germline loops: CDR1 SGDLS, CDR2 YYNGEE. CDR3 protein: CASSSPLAVHLRAVL.

This rearrangement joins TRBV11-3 to TRBJ2-7, with 7 bases fitting TRBD1. Germline lookup yields CDR1 SGHNT and CDR2 YENEEA. The CDR3 has 14 residues. With V trimmed by 2 bases and J by 7 bases, 8 bases remained unmatched. The CDR3 nucleotides are TGTGCCAGCAGCTTATCCCGACAGGGTGGGGAGCAGTACTTC. Protein product: CASSLSRQGGEQYF.

V is TRBV5-6 and J is TRBJ2-1; TRBD2 is a possible D gene (6 bases). V was cut by 4 bases and J by 12 bases, with 14 bases left in between. Looked up from germline, CDR1 is SGHDT and CDR2 is YYEEEE. The CDR3 has 12 amino acids. Here the CDR3 reads CASSHGGASQFF. The CDR3 bases are TGTGCCAGCAGCCACGGGGGAGCGTCGCAGTTCTTC.

The chain joins TRBV11-2 to TRBJ1-5, with D uncertain. The CDR3 contains 13 residues. Trimming took off 1 base at V and 5 bases at J, with 6 bases between the two ends. Germline V CDR1 and CDR2: SGHAT, FQNNGV. The CDR3 nucleotides read TGTGCCAGCAGCTTAGGTGTATATCAGCCCCAGCATTTT. This translates into CASSLGVYQPQHF.

The chain is built from TRBV4-2 and TRBJ2-3; 12 nucleotides agree with TRBD2. The junction had 11 bases not matched to a gene; V was cut back by 3 bases and J by 4 bases. Germline V gene lookup returns CDR1 LGHNA and CDR2 YNFKEQ. The CDR3 runs to 18 residues. CDR3 sequence (DNA): TGTGCCAGCAGCCAGGGGACTAGCGGGCACTCGGAAGCAGATACGCAGTATTTT. It specifies CASSQGTSGHSEADTQYF.

This chain connects TRBV29-1 to TRBJ1-1; the D is unclear. V was trimmed by 6 bases and J by 1 base, leaving 3 bases between them. Per the germline V gene, CDR1 is SQVTM and CDR2 is ANQGSEA. This CDR3 comprises 10 residues. In DNA form, the CDR3 reads TGCAGCGTGAGGAACACTGAAGCTTTCTTT. Its translation: CSVRNTEAFF.

V gene TRBV21-1 combines with J gene TRBJ2-5; TRBD1 is taken as the D call from the table, unchecked against the DNA. TRBV21-1 is a pseudogene. The CDR3 runs 17 residues. For the CDR3, the DNA is TGTGCCAGCAGCAAAGGGGAGGACAGGCTATACCAAGAGACCCAGTACTTC. This translates into CASSKGEDRLYQETQYF.

The chain uses TRBV30 and TRBJ2-3; the D gene is possibly TRBD2 (5 bases). Per the germline V gene, CDR1 is GTSNPN and CDR2 is SVGIG (reference sequence). Trimming removed 5 bases at V and 1 base at J, with 13 bases between. The CDR3 sequence is 14 residues long. CDR3 protein: CAWAVLVGTDTQYF. Here the CDR3 DNA reads TGTGCCTGGGCGGTACTAGTCGGCACAGATACGCAGTATTTT.

The chain uses TRBV19 and TRBJ2-7; 9 positions match TRBD1. V gave up 5 bases and J gave up 3 bases; unmatched junction bases: 11. The CDR3 has 16 amino acids. The germline gives CDR1 LNHDA, CDR2 SQIVND (reference sequence). The CDR3 nucleotides are TGTGCCAGTAGTCCTCAAGCCGGGACAGGGTTCTACGAGCAGTACTTC. Translating it yields CASSPQAGTGFYEQYF.

The chain employs TRBV4-1 and TRBJ1-2, with D maybe TRBD1 (6 bases). The V and J ends lost 0 bases and 2 bases respectively, with 16 bases between them. This CDR3 spans 17 amino acids. The germline gives CDR1 MGHRA, CDR2 YSYEKL. Written as DNA, the CDR3 is TGCGCCAGCAGCCAAGATCCGGGGGGGGCGCAGAACTATGGCTACACCTTC. This gives the protein CASSQDPGGAQNYGYTF.